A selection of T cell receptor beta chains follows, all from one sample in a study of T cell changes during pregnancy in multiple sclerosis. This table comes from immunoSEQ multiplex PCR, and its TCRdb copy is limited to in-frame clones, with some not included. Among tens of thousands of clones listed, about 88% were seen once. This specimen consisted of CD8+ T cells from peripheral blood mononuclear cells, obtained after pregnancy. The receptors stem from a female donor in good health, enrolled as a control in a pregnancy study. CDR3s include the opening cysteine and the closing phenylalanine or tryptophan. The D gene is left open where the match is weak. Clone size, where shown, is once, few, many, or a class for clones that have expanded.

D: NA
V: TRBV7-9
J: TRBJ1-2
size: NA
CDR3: CASSPEPGGRDYGYTF
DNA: TGTGCCAGCAGCCCCGAACCCGGCGGGAGGGACTATGGCTACACCTTC

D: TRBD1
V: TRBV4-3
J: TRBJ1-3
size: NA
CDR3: CASSQEAQTGFGNTIYF
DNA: TGCGCCAGCAGCCAAGAGGCCCAGACAGGGTTTGGAAACACCATATATTTT

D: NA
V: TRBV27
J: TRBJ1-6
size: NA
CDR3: CASSSPGWSPLHF
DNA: TGTGCCAGCAGTTCGCCAGGTTGGTCACCCCTCCACTTT

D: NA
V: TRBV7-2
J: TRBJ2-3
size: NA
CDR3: CASSLDFTDTQYF
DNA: TGTGCCAGCAGCCTGGACTTCACAGATACGCAGTATTTT

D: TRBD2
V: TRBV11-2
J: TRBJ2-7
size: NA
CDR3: CASSFTGTSISEQYF
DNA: TGTGCCAGCAGCTTTACCGGGACTAGCATCTCCGAGCAGTACTTC

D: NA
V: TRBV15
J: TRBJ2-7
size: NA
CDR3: CATSRDRQIINYEQYF
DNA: TGTGCCACCAGCAGAGATCGACAGATTATTAACTACGAGCAGTACTTC

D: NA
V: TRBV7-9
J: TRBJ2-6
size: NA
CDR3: CASSSGALGANVLTF
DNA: TGTGCCAGCTCATCTGGGGCGCTGGGGGCCAACGTCCTGACTTTC

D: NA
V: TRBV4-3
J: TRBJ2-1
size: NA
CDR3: CASSQDKGRGDEQFF
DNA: TGCGCCAGCAGCCAAGATAAGGGCAGGGGGGATGAGCAGTTCTTC

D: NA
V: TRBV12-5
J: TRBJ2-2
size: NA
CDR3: CASGLEGWKNTGELFF
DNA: TGTGCTAGTGGTTTGGAGGGGTGGAAGAACACCGGGGAGCTGTTTTTT

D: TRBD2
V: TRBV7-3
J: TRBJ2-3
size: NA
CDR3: CASSTSGGTDTQYF
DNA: TGTGCCAGCAGTACTAGCGGGGGCACAGATACGCAGTATTTT

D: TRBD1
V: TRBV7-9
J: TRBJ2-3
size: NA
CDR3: CASSPTIMRGLTDTQYF
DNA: TGTGCCAGCAGCCCCACGATAATGAGGGGGCTGACAGATACGCAGTATTTT

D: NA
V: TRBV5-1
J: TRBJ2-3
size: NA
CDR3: CASNGRGTDTQYF
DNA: TGCGCCAGCAACGGCAGGGGAACAGATACGCAGTATTTT

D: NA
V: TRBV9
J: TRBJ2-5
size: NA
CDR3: CASSPGPTVQETQYF
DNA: TGTGCCAGCAGCCCAGGGCCGACCGTCCAAGAGACCCAGTACTTC

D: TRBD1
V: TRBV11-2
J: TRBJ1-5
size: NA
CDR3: CASSYDRDQPQHF
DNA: TGTGCCAGCAGCTATGACAGGGATCAGCCCCAGCATTTT

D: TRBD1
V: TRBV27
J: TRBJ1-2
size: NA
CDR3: CASSLGTGGNYGYTF
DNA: TGTGCCAGCAGTTTAGGGACAGGGGGGAACTATGGCTACACCTTC

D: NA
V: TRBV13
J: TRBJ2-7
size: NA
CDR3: CASSSGHGGYEQYF
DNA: TGTGCCAGCAGCTCCGGTCATGGCGGTTACGAGCAGTACTTC

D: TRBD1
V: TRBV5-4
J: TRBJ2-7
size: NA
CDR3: CASSPDRDYEQYF
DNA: TGTGCCAGCAGCCCGGACAGGGACTACGAGCAGTACTTC

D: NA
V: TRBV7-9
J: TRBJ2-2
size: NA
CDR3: CASSGARQGAPGELFF
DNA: TGTGCCAGCAGCGGGGCCAGACAAGGAGCCCCCGGGGAGCTGTTTTTT

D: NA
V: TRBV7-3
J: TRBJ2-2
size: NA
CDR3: CASAHPGGPNTGELFF
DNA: TGTGCCAGCGCGCACCCCGGGGGGCCAAACACCGGGGAGCTGTTTTTT

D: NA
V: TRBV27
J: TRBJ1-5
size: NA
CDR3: CASSPEGDQPQHF
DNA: TGTGCCAGCAGTCCAGAGGGGGATCAGCCCCAGCATTTT

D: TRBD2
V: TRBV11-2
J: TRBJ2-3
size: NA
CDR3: CASSLEGGWLAGGTDTQYF
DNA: TGTGCCAGCAGCTTAGAGGGTGGCTGGCTAGCGGGGGGCACAGATACGCAGTATTTT

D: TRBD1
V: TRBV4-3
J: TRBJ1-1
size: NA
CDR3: CASSQEARGRVNTEAFF
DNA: TGCGCCAGCAGCCAAGAAGCCAGGGGGCGCGTGAACACTGAAGCTTTCTTT

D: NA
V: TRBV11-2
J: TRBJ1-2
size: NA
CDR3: CASSLDPTNFGYGYTF
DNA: TGTGCCAGCAGCTTAGATCCGACTAATTTTGGCTATGGCTACACCTTC

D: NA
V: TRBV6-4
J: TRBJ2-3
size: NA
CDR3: CASSDSRGGGSDTQYF
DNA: TGTGCCAGCAGTGACTCCAGAGGGGGGGGGTCAGATACGCAGTATTTT

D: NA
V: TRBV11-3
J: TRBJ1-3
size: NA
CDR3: CASSLPAGNTIYF
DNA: TGTGCCAGCAGCTTACCAGCTGGAAACACCATATATTTT

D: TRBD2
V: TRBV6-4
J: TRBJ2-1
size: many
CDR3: CASSAGGAGEQFF
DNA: TGTGCCAGCAGCGCCGGGGGGGCTGGTGAGCAGTTCTTC

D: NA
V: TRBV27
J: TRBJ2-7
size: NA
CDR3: CASRLSGGEQYF
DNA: TGTGCCAGCAGGCTTAGCGGTGGCGAGCAGTACTTC

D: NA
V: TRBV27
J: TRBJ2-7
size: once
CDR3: CASSLGGGEQYF
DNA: TGTGCCAGCAGTTTAGGAGGTGGCGAGCAGTACTTC

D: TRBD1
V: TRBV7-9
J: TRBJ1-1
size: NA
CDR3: CASSGGGSDTEAFF
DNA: TGTGCCAGCAGCGGAGGGGGCTCCGACACTGAAGCTTTCTTT

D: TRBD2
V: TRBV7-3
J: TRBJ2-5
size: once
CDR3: CASSLTGGQETQYF
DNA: TGTGCCAGCAGCTTAACGGGAGGGCAAGAGACCCAGTACTTC

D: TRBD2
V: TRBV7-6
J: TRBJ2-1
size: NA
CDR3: CASSLGTSSYNEQFF
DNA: TGTGCCAGCAGCTTGGGGACTAGCTCCTACAATGAGCAGTTCTTC

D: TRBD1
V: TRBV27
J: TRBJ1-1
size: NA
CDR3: CASSTGVTEAFF
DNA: TGTGCCAGCAGTACAGGGGTGACTGAAGCTTTCTTT

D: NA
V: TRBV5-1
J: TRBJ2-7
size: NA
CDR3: CASSLGQVTYEQYF
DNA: TGCGCCAGCAGCTTGGGACAGGTGACCTACGAGCAGTACTTC